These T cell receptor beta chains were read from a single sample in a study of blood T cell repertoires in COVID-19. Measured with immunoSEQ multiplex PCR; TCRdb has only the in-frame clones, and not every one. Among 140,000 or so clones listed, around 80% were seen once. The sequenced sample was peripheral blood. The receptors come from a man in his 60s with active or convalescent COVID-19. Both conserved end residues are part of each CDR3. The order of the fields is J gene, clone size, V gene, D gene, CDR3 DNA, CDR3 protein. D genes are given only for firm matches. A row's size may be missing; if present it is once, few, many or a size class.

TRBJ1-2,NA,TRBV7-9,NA,TGTGCCAGCAGCCCCCGGGGAGAAAGAGACTATGGCTACACCTTC,CASSPRGERDYGYTF
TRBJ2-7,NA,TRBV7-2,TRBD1,TGTGCCAGCAGCTTAGCCCTCGGACAGGCGCACGAGCAGTACTTC,CASSLALGQAHEQYF
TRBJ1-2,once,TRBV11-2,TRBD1,TGTGCCAGCAGCACCGGACAGGGGGGGGATGGCTACACCTTC,CASSTGQGGDGYTF
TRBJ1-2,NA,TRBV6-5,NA,TGTGCCAGCAGTTACGCCACAGGTGGCTACACCTTC,CASSYATGGYTF
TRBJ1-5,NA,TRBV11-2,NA,TGTGCCAGCAGTTGGGGGGGTGGGCAGCCCCAGCATTTT,CASSWGGGQPQHF
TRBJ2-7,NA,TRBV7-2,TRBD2,TGTGCCAGCAGCCACCCCGGGGGGGAGTACGAGCAGTACTTC,CASSHPGGEYEQYF
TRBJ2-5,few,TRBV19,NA,TGTGCCAGTAGTATAGGAGGGAGTATCCAAGAGACCCAGTACTTC,CASSIGGSIQETQYF
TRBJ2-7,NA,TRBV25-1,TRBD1,TGTGCCAGCAGTCCCTCCGGGACAGGATCCTACGAGCAGTACTTC,CASSPSGTGSYEQYF
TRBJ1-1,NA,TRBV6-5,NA,TGTGCCAGCAGCTCCTATGTGGCGGCTGAAGCTTTCTTT,CASSSYVAAEAFF
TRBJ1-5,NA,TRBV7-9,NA,TGTGCCAGCAGCTTAGGAGAGGACAGTAATTATCAGCCCCAGCATTTT,CASSLGEDSNYQPQHF
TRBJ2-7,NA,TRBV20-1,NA,TGCAGTGCTAGGCCCGGGGACGAGCAGTACTTC,CSARPGDEQYF
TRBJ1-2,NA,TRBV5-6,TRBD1,TGTGCCAGCAGCTGGGAGGCCCGCACAGGGGGCTTCAGCTACACCTTC,CASSWEARTGGFSYTF
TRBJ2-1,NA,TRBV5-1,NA,TGCGCCAGCAGCTTGCTGGCGGGTTTCTACAATGAGCAGTTCTTC,CASSLLAGFYNEQFF
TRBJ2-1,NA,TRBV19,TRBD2,TGTGCCAGTAGTACGGACTTAGCGGGGGGAATTAATGAGCAGTTCTTC,CASSTDLAGGINEQFF
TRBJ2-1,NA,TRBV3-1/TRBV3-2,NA,TGTGCCAGCAGCCAAGTTCCAGTAGAGCAGTTCTTC,CASSQVPVEQFF
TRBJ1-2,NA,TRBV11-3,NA,TGTGCCAGCAGCTTAAGGAGTCTCTATGGCTACACCTTC,CASSLRSLYGYTF
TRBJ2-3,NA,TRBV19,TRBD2,TGTGCCAGTAGTAGGACTAGCGGGAGGGAGGAGTATTTT,CASSRTSGREEYF
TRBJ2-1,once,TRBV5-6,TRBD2,TGTGCCAGCAGCTTGGTGTCTAGCGGGGGGCTGGATGAGCAGTTCTTC,CASSLVSSGGLDEQFF
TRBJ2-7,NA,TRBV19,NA,TGTGCCAGTAGTATCCGCGAGGGCGAGCAGTACTTC,CASSIREGEQYF
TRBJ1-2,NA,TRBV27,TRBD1,TGTGCCAGCAGCCCCGGACAGGGGGCTTTCTATGGCTACACCTTC,CASSPGQGAFYGYTF
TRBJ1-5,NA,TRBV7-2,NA,TGTGCCAGCAGCCCCCAATACAGTGCCAATCAGCCCCAGCATTTT,CASSPQYSANQPQHF
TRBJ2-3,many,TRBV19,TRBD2,TGTGCCAGTAGCCCGCCCGTTACCGGGACTAGAGGAACGCAGTATTTT,CASSPPVTGTRGTQYF
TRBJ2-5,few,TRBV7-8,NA,TGTGCCAGCAGCCCCCAGACGACAGGCGAGTACCAAGAGACCCAGTACTTC,CASSPQTTGEYQETQYF
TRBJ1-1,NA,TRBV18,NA,TGTGCCAGCTCATTTCCGAGCCGGGACACTGAAGCTTTCTTT,CASSFPSRDTEAFF
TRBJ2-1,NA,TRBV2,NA,TGTGCCAGCACGATTGGGGGCCTAATCAATTTGGAGCAGTTCTTC,CASTIGGLINLEQFF
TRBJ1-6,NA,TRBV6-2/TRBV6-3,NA,TGTGCCAGCAGTGGCGACAGGTCCCGGAATTCACCCCTCCACTTT,CASSGDRSRNSPLHF
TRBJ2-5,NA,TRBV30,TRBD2,TGTGCCTGGAGTGACAGACTAGCGGGGATTCAAGAGACCCAGTACTTC,CAWSDRLAGIQETQYF
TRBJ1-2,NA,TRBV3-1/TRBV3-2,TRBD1,TGTGCCAGCAGCCGGGACAGGGTCCTTCCCCGATTGGACACCTTC,CASSRDRVLPRLDTF
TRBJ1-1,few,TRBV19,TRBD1,TGTGCCACCTTGAAACCGGGACAGGGGATGACTGAAGCTTTCTTT,CATLKPGQGMTEAFF
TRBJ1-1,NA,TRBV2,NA,TGTGCCAGCAGTGAAGCGCTTCGGGGGAACACTGAAGCTTTCTTT,CASSEALRGNTEAFF
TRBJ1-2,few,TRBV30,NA,TGTGCCTGGAGTGTCTCCGTCTTTGGCTACACCTTC,CAWSVSVFGYTF
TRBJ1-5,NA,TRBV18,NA,TGTGCCAGCTCACTCGGACAAACCCTGAGGAATCAGCCCCAGCATTTT,CASSLGQTLRNQPQHF
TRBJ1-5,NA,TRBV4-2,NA,TGTGCCAGCAGCTGGCAGACAGCCGATCAGCCCCAGCATTTT,CASSWQTADQPQHF
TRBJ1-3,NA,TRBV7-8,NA,TGTGCCAGCAGCTTAGCGGGGGCAGACTCTGGAAACACCATATATTTT,CASSLAGADSGNTIYF
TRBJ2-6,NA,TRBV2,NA,TGTGCCAGCAGTGAAAAAACTCCCTTGTCTTTC,CASSEKTPLSF
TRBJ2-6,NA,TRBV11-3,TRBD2,TGTGCCAGCAGCTACGATAGCGGGATCCTCTCTGGGGCCAACGTCCTGACTTTC,CASSYDSGILSGANVLTF
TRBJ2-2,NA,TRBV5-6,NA,TGTGCCAGCAGCTTTGGACGGGGGTCGAACACCGGGGAGCTGTTTTTT,CASSFGRGSNTGELFF
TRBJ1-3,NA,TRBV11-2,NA,TGTGCCAGCAGCTTACACCACAGGGTTGGAAACACCATATATTTT,CASSLHHRVGNTIYF
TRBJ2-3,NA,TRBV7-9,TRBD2,TGTGCCAGCAGCTCCCGGCCCGGACTAGCGGGACACCCAAAGAGGCAGTATTTT,CASSSRPGLAGHPKRQYF
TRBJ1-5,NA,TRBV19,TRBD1,TGTGCCAGTAGTCTAGGACAGGGTAATCAGCCCCAGCATTTT,CASSLGQGNQPQHF
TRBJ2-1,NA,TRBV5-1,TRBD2,TGCGCCAGCAGCTTGGGGCTAGCGGGAGTAGTTGAGCAGTTCTTC,CASSLGLAGVVEQFF
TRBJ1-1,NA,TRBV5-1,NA,TGCGCCAGCAGCTTGGTGGACAGTGAAGCTTTCTTT,CASSLVDSEAFF
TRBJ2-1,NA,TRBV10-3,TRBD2,TGTGCCATCAGTGAGTCGCTCCTTACTAGCGGGCAAACCGGCTCCTACAATGAGCAGTTCTTC,CAISESLLTSGQTGSYNEQFF
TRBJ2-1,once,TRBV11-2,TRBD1,TGTGCCAGCCGGGACAGGTCCTTCTACAATGAGCAGTTCTTC,CASRDRSFYNEQFF
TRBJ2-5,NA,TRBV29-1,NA,TGCAGCGTCCGCGGTCGATACCAAGAGACCCAGTACTTC,CSVRGRYQETQYF
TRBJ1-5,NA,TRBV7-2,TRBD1,TGTGCCAGCAGCGCATACAGGGGTGAACAGCCCCAGCATTTT,CASSAYRGEQPQHF
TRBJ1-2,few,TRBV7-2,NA,TGTGCCAGCAGCGACCTCCCGGTGGCGGGTTATGGCTACACCTTC,CASSDLPVAGYGYTF
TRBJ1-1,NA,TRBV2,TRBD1,TGTGCCAGCAGGAATCAGGGGGCGCCGGGCACTGAAGCTTTCTTT,CASRNQGAPGTEAFF
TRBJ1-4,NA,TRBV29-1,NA,TGCAGCGTTGCGTTGCAGAGGGTTAATGAAAAACTGTTTTTT,CSVALQRVNEKLFF
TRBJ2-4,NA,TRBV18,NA,TGTGCCAGCTCAACCGGGACACAGAAAAACATTCAGTACTTC,CASSTGTQKNIQYF
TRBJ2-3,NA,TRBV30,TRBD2,TGTGCCACAACCGGGCTAGCGGGAGATACGCAGTATTTT,CATTGLAGDTQYF
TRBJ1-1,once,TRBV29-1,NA,TGCAGCGTTAAGGACAGCAGTAACACTGAAGCTTTCTTT,CSVKDSSNTEAFF
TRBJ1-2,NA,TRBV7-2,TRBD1,TGTGCCAGCAGCCGGACAGGGGACCCCTATGGCTACACCTTC,CASSRTGDPYGYTF
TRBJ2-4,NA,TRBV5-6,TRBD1,TGTGCCAGCAGCCAGGACAGGGTGGCCAAAAACATTCAGTACTTC,CASSQDRVAKNIQYF
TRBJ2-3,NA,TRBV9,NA,TGTGCCAGCAGCGTAGGGGCCATCACAGATACGCAGTATTTT,CASSVGAITDTQYF
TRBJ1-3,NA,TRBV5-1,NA,TGCGCCAGCAGCCCGGGGGGGGCAACTGGAAACACCATATATTTT,CASSPGGATGNTIYF
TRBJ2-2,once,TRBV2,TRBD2,TGTGCCAGCAAGACTAGCGGGGTCGAAGCCGGGGAGCTGTTTTTT,CASKTSGVEAGELFF
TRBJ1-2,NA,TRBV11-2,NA,TGTGCCAGCAGCTCCCGGACACTCTATGGCTACACCTTC,CASSSRTLYGYTF
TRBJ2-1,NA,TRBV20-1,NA,TGCAGTGCCCTCACTACTCATGAGCAGTTCTTC,CSALTTHEQFF